This T cell receptor beta chain was sequenced during a study of blood T cells in healthy people across ages. The V segment lost 6 bases and the J segment 5 bases; nucleotides outside the gene matches: 8. This CDR3 has 15 amino acids. CDR1 MDHEN and CDR2 SYDVKM come from the germline V gene. The second PCR ran roughly 7 to 11 cycles with a sample-barcoded 5' primer and J-beta primers. The authors tagged each cDNA molecule using a template-switch adaptor with 12 random nucleotides. TCRdb reprocessed the 5' RACE reads via MiXCR and lists one record per CDR3 protein. The sample consists of some 1,800,000 distinct CDR3 sequences, roughly two fifths of them appearing once.

This chain connects TRBV28 to TRBJ2-3; 10 nucleotides line up with TRBD1. The receptor was derived from a human donor in good health. The sequenced material came from blood. The CDR3 DNA is TGTGCCAGCAGCCTGGACAGGGGGAAGAGAGATACGCAGTATTTT. Its translation: CASSLDRGKRDTQYF.